The entry below describes one TCR beta chain. The V gene's germline CDR1 is SGDLS and CDR2 YYNGEE. V lost 5 bases and J 0 bases, leaving 12 bases between the germline ends. The CDR3 extends over 15 amino acids. Authors' data handling: Scientists estimated how many nucleated cells there were by amplifying reference gene primers. Using immunoSEQ multiplex PCR, the repertoire was profiled, and TCRdb retains in-frame clones only, with some absent. V and J calls and clone size are given by that table; D and trimming were obtained from the DNA. The repertoire holds 150,000 to 200,000 clones, with roughly 84% as singletons. The data were taken from a study of blood T cell repertoires in COVID-19. Study-wide context: Both acute and convalescent COVID-19 samples were obtained from the United States, Italy and Spain. PBMCs, B-cell-depleted T cells, or T cells were the source of the cDNA or gDNA that made up the material.

The material sequenced was peripheral blood. The sequence was collected from a human donor in a cohort sampled during active COVID-19. The V call is TRBV9, the J call TRBJ1-3; D gene ambiguous. CDR3 in amino acids: CASRPSGSSGNTIYF. The DNA of the CDR3 is TGTGCCAGCAGGCCCTCGGGGAGCTCTGGAAACACCATATATTTT.